This is a list of T cell receptor beta chains from one sample in a study of beta chain features in type 1 diabetes. Clones were read by immunoSEQ multiplex PCR, and TCRdb kept only the in-frame ones, dropping some. The table includes fewer than 300,000 clones, just over 20% detected once. The sequenced material came from naive CD4+ T cells from blood. All receptors derive from a woman aged 40 to 55 with type 1 diabetes. The CDR3 runs from the conserved cysteine through the conserved F or W. Each record gives: V gene, clone size, CDR3 protein. Where a row states a size, it is once, few, many or the class of an expanded clone; other rows omit it.

>TRBV4-2|few
CASSQARQGSTGELFF
>TRBV7-9|few
CASSLRLAGAGDEQFF
>TRBV29-1|few
CSVEPGVTEAFF
>TRBV20-1|few
CSAPVYGYTF
>TRBV29-1|.
CSVGKGGRGSSYEQYF
>TRBV29-1|few
CSGRQGNYGYTF
>TRBV7-3|.
CASSPGTGPYNEQFF
>TRBV2|once
CASGTSGRGTYYEQYF
>TRBV9|.
CASSVVSSSGSETQYF
>TRBV25-1|few
CASRRDTTDTQYF
>TRBV7-9|.
CASSPSGTGDGYTF
>TRBV28|.
CASRQGWGEQFF
>TRBV14|.
CASSQDLRAGYGYTF
>TRBV18|few
CASSLGLSNEQFF
>TRBV28|.
CASVPGDNSPLHF
>TRBV9|.
CASSVGSGGNQPQHF
>TRBV6-5|.
CASRRQGPSTDTQYF
>TRBV7-8|.
CASSLVGTGNYGYTF
>TRBV9|few
CASSVGQGNTEAFF
>TRBV5-1|few
CASSLDGANNQPQHF
>TRBV10-3|.
CAIGAGTLNTEAFF
>TRBV28|.
CASSLDTSYEQYF
>TRBV9|.
CASSYQGGHETQYF
>TRBV2|few
CASSASGFQETQYF
>TRBV27|few
CASSPGTGEAFF
>TRBV5-1|.
CASSLPGGSEQYF
>TRBV7-9|.
CASSLATGVNQPQHF
>TRBV7-3|.
CASSFGQGNTEAFF
>TRBV7-2|few
CASSLTLYGYTF
>TRBV30|.
CAWSVRGGRLEQYF